This T cell receptor (beta chain) was identified during a study of circulating CD8 cells and anti-PD-1 response in melanoma. As for the study in general: Responders had complete or partial responses; non-responders had stable or progressive disease.

V was cut by 8 bases and J by 7 bases, with 17 bases left in between. The CDR3 is 14 residues long. In germline, CDR1 is SGHAT, CDR2 FQDESV (reference sequence). The QIAseq Immune Repertoire TCR panel built the libraries from roughly 15 ng of total RNA. TCRdb called the reads again in MiXCR, with one record for every CDR3 protein. The table lists about 440 distinct CDR3 sequences, over 5% of them singletons. Live CD3+CD8+TCRalphabeta+ cells were sorted into four subsets by PD-1 and/or TIGIT. This clonotype qualifies as medium-sized. The V call is TRBV11-1, the J call TRBJ2-2; D perhaps matches TRBD2 (6 bases). The material sequenced was CD8+ T cells from PBMCs, taken at baseline or after one month of anti-PD-1 therapy (not recorded which). The TCR sequence derives from a human donor with melanoma. The CDR3 DNA reads as TGTGCCAGCCAAAACTTGAAGGGAGGCGGGGAGCTGTTTTTT. This codes for CASQNLKGGGELFF.